These T cell receptor beta chains were read from a single sample in a study of regulatory T cells in long-lasting Graves disease. TCRdb re-derived calls from the multiplex PCR reads in MiXCR, one entry per CDR3 protein. The data show 400,000 to 600,000 distinct CDR3 sequences, roughly 21% seen once. Sample: peripheral blood mononuclear cells (PBMCs), taken when the disease was refractory, from a patient treated with antithyroid drugs. The receptors stem from a female donor with Graves disease. The CDR3 runs from the conserved cysteine through the conserved F or W. The D gene is left open where the match is weak. Clone size is stated in some rows and not others, as once, few, many or a class when expanded.

d_gene,abundance,v_gene,j_gene,CDR3nt,CDR3aa
-,many,TRBV20-1,TRBJ1-2,TGCAGTGCTCCCAAGGGGGCTAACTATGGCTACACCTTC,CSAPKGANYGYTF
-,many,TRBV29-1,TRBJ1-2,TGCAGCGCTCAGAGGGACTATGGCTACACCTTC,CSAQRDYGYTF
TRBD2,few,TRBV12-3/TRBV12-4,TRBJ2-2,TGTGCCAGCAGTCTCGGACTAGCGGAGAACACCGGGGAGCCGTTTTTT,CASSLGLAENTGEPFF
-,-,TRBV25-1,TRBJ1-2,TGTGCCAGCTCGAGAGGGGTCTCATATGGCTACACCTTC,CASSRGVSYGYTF
TRBD1,many,TRBV28,TRBJ2-7,TGTGCCAGCAGTACGACCGGGGCCGGGACAGGCTACGAGCAGTACTTC,CASSTTGAGTGYEQYF
TRBD2,few,TRBV27,TRBJ2-7,TGTGCCAGCAGTTTATCGGCGGGACTAGCGGGTACATACGAGCAGTACTTC,CASSLSAGLAGTYEQYF
-,few,TRBV29-1,TRBJ2-3,TGCAGCGTCGGGCAGGGATTCACAGATACGCAGTATTTT,CSVGQGFTDTQYF
TRBD1,-,TRBV7-9,TRBJ2-7,TGTGCCAGCAGCATCTCCGGACAGGGTACGACCTACGAGCAGTACTTC,CASSISGQGTTYEQYF
-,-,TRBV9,TRBJ2-2,TGTGCCAGCAGCCCCCGTGGCAGTGGGATCGGAGGCACCGGGGAGCTGTTTTTT,CASSPRGSGIGGTGELFF
-,few,TRBV12-3/TRBV12-4,TRBJ2-7,TGTGCCAGCTCCCCCCGGGGGCAGGGGGGATCCTACGAGCGGTACTTC,CASSPRGQGGSYERYF
-,-,TRBV28,TRBJ1-2,TGTGCCAGCACTGGGCAGGTCTATGGCTACACCTTC,CASTGQVYGYTF
TRBD2,-,TRBV6-2/TRBV6-3,TRBJ2-7,TGTGCCAGCAGTGAAGTTCCTTGGACTAGCGGGACCTCCCCCGTAGGCGAGCAGTACTTC,CASSEVPWTSGTSPVGEQYF
-,few,TRBV25-1,TRBJ1-2,TGTGCCAGCAGCTATACAGGGGGCTACACCTTC,CASSYTGGYTF
-,-,TRBV20-1,TRBJ1-1,TGCAGTGCTAGCGGCACTGAAGCTTTCTTT,CSASGTEAFF
TRBD1,many,TRBV7-2,TRBJ2-7,TGTGCCAGCAGCTTAATAGGGACAGGGGGCTACGAGCAGTACTTC,CASSLIGTGGYEQYF
-,many,TRBV27,TRBJ2-7,TGTGCCAGCAGTTGGCGACAACACTCCTACGAGCAGTACTTC,CASSWRQHSYEQYF
-,many,TRBV7-8,TRBJ1-1,TGTGCCAGCAGCGCAGTCAGGGGCGGTGAAGCTTTCTTT,CASSAVRGGEAFF
-,-,TRBV5-5,TRBJ2-7,TGTGCCAGCAGCTTGGATGGTCCTCGGCCCGAGCAGTACTTC,CASSLDGPRPEQYF
-,many,TRBV10-3,TRBJ1-5,TGTGCCATCTCACCAGGAAATCAGCCCCAGCATTTT,CAISPGNQPQHF
-,few,TRBV27,TRBJ1-2,TGTGCCAGCAGTTCCCAACCAGGGTTGGGTGGCTACACCTTC,CASSSQPGLGGYTF
-,many,TRBV28,TRBJ1-5,TGTGCCAGCACAACCCCAGGGAAGACTCAGCCCCAGCATTTT,CASTTPGKTQPQHF
-,many,TRBV6-2/TRBV6-3,TRBJ2-5,TGTGCTGTGGGGGAATTCAGGGAGACCCAGTACTTC,CAVGEFRETQYF
-,-,TRBV13,TRBJ2-5,TGTGCCAGCAGCTTAGGTGATAGCGGCCCCCTTGGGACCCAGTACTTC,CASSLGDSGPLGTQYF
TRBD2,many,TRBV28,TRBJ2-7,TGTGCCAGCAGCTCGAGGGTTACTAGCGACGAGCAGTACTTC,CASSSRVTSDEQYF
-,many,TRBV28,TRBJ2-5,TGTGCCAGCAGTTCCCCAAGACAGGAAGAGACCCAGTACTTC,CASSSPRQEETQYF
-,many,TRBV29-1,TRBJ2-7,TGCAGCGTTGAGGGGGATAGCTCCTACGAGCAGTACTTC,CSVEGDSSYEQYF
TRBD1,many,TRBV20-1,TRBJ1-1,TGCAGTGCTACAGGAGGACAGGGGGACGAAGCTTTCTTT,CSATGGQGDEAFF
-,-,TRBV12-3/TRBV12-4,TRBJ2-3,TGTGCCAGCAGACCGACTACAGGGGCGCGGGGCTCCGCAGATACGCAGTATTTT,CASRPTTGARGSADTQYF
-,-,TRBV10-3,TRBJ1-5,TGTGCCATCAGGCCTCTCGAGGAAGAGGGTAAGCGCAATCAGCCCCAGCATTTT,CAIRPLEEEGKRNQPQHF
-,many,TRBV28,TRBJ1-3,TGTGCCAGCAGTTCCGGACAGCGCTCTGGAAACACCATATATTTT,CASSSGQRSGNTIYF
-,-,TRBV15,TRBJ2-4,TGTGCCACCAGCAGGGAAATTCGGTCCACGGGGGCCAAAAACATTCAGTACTTC,CATSREIRSTGAKNIQYF
-,many,TRBV30,TRBJ2-5,TGTGCCTGGAGTAATACAGGGCCAGAGACCCAGTACTTC,CAWSNTGPETQYF
-,-,TRBV6-1,TRBJ2-7,TGTGCCAGCAGTGAGTCAGGGAGGGGGTCCGCCCCCGAGCAGTACTTC,CASSESGRGSAPEQYF
-,few,TRBV11-3,TRBJ1-2,TGTGCCAGCAGCTTAGGGGTTGCCTTCTATGGCTACACCTTC,CASSLGVAFYGYTF
-,-,TRBV29-1,TRBJ2-2,TGCAGCGTTGACGACGGGGAGCTGTTTTTT,CSVDDGELFF
-,many,TRBV6-5,TRBJ1-2,TGTGCCAGCAGTTACTCGAAAAGCGTAAACTATGGCTACACCTTC,CASSYSKSVNYGYTF
TRBD2,many,TRBV12-3/TRBV12-4,TRBJ2-7,TGTGCCAGCCGCCCGGGGGGGGGCGAGCAGTACTTC,CASRPGGGEQYF
-,many,TRBV28,TRBJ2-4,TGTGCCAGCAGCGGACACCCTGTAAAGGTGAACATTCAGTACTTC,CASSGHPVKVNIQYF
-,-,TRBV7-8,TRBJ2-7,TGTGCCAGCAGCCCCGGGACGGATTGGGAGCAGTACTTC,CASSPGTDWEQYF
-,many,TRBV29-1,TRBJ2-5,TGCAGCGTTGAAGTGGGCAGGGCGGAGACCCAGTACTTC,CSVEVGRAETQYF
-,few,TRBV7-9,TRBJ1-5,TGTGCCAGCAGCCCCCCAGACGTAAGTGAGCCCCAGCATTTT,CASSPPDVSEPQHF
TRBD1,many,TRBV20-1,TRBJ1-5,TGCAGTGCTAGAGAAACCGGGGGGACAGGGGGGTATCAGCCCCAGCATTTT,CSARETGGTGGYQPQHF
TRBD2,-,TRBV28,TRBJ2-7,TGTGCCAGCAGTGGGGGACTAGCGGGAGGGAGAGCCTACGAGCAGTACTTC,CASSGGLAGGRAYEQYF
-,many,TRBV7-8,TRBJ1-5,TGTGCCAGCAGCTTAGACAGCCGAGACCCCAATCAGCCCCAGCATTTT,CASSLDSRDPNQPQHF
-,many,TRBV20-1,TRBJ2-5,TGCAGTGCTAGGCCAAACCAAGAGACCCAGTACTTC,CSARPNQETQYF